This TCR beta chain was profiled in a study of a mutant IDH1 vaccine in newly diagnosed glioma. Study at large: It was radiotherapy, temozolomide, or both that patients received previously, with most receiving both. Study-wide findings and caveats: Pseudoprogression appeared independent of alterations in top peripheral clonotypes.

Time point indicated: baseline, week 1 (first vaccination visit). Treatment noted: pre-vaccination baseline after standard-of-care therapy. With regard to this clone: Its antigen remains unidentified.

Assay: immunoSEQ multiplex PCR; the TCRdb copy retains only in-frame clones and omits some. In the table there are some 90,000 clones, about four fifths of which are singletons. The CDR3 totals 14 residues. V lost 3 bases, J lost 9 bases, and 15 bases lay in between. Germline V CDR1 and CDR2: MNHEY, SMNVEV (reference sequence). V usage is TRBV27 and J usage is TRBJ1-5; D unclear. This specimen was PBMCs, taken from a glioma patient treated with radiotherapy, temozolomide or both. The sequence was collected from a man aged 35-49 years with glioma. Some clones in this sample may be carry-over from other donors' samples. CDR3 loop: CASSFAGSGRPQHF. CDR3 DNA: TGTGCCAGCAGTTTCGCCGGGAGCGGTCGGCCCCAGCATTTT.